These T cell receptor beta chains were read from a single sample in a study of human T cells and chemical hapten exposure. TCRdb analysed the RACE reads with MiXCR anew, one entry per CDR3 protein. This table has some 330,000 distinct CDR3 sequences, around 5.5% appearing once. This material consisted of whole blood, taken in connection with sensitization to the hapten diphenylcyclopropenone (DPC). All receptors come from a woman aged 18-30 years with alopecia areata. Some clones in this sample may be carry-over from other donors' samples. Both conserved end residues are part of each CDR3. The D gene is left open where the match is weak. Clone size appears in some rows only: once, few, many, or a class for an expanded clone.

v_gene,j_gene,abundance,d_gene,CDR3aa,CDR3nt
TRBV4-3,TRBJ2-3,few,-,CASSQDHKGDTQYF,TGCGCCAGCAGCCAAGATCATAAGGGGGATACGCAGTATTTT
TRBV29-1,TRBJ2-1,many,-,CSVEGQGYEQFF,TGCAGCGTTGAAGGGCAGGGGTATGAGCAGTTCTTC
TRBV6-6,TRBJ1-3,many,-,CASSYLGSDSGNTIYF,TGTGCCAGCAGTTATCTGGGGTCCGACTCTGGAAACACCATATATTTT
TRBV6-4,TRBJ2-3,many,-,CASGPEASTDTQYF,TGTGCCAGCGGACCTGAAGCTAGCACAGATACGCAGTATTTT
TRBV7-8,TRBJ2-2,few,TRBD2,CASRRSGGADGELFF,TGTGCCAGCAGGAGAAGCGGGGGGGCCGACGGGGAGCTGTTTTTT
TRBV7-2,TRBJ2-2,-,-,CASSLEGPIEAGELFF,TGTGCCAGCAGCTTAGAGGGACCCATCGAGGCCGGGGAGCTGTTTTTT
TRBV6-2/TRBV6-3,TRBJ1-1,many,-,CASSYEVIYTEAFF,TGTGCCAGCAGTTACGAGGTGATCTACACTGAAGCTTTCTTT
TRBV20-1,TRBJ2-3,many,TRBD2,CSALAGSTDTQYF,TGCAGTGCTTTAGCGGGGAGCACAGATACGCAGTATTTT
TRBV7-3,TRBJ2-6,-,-,CASSLTFWGRAPFPASSGANVLTF,TGTGCCAGCAGCTTAACGTTTTGGGGTAGGGCCCCTTTTCCCGCCTCCTCTGGGGCCAACGTCCTGACTTTC
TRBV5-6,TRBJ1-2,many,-,CASSLESNYGYTF,TGTGCCAGCAGCTTGGAGAGTAACTATGGCTACACCTTC
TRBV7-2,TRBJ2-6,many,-,CASSSAPQMAGANVLTF,TGTGCCAGCAGCTCCGCCCCCCAGATGGCTGGGGCCAACGTCCTGACTTTC
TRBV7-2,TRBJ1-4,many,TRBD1,CASSLGDREYEKLFF,TGTGCCAGCAGCTTAGGGGACAGGGAATATGAAAAACTGTTTTTT
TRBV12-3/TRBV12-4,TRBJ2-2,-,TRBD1,CASRVIQGAPGELFF,TGTGCCAGCAGGGTGATACAGGGGGCGCCCGGGGAGCTGTTTTTT
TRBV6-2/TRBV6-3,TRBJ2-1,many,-,CASSPLGQYNEQFF,TGTGCCAGCAGCCCCTTGGGGCAGTACAATGAGCAGTTCTTC
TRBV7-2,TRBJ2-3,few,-,CASSLVAGTQGTQYF,TGTGCCAGCAGCTTAGTAGCAGGTACCCAGGGAACGCAGTATTTT
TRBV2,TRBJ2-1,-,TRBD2,CASKLADSYNEQFF,TGTGCCAGCAAACTAGCGGACTCCTACAATGAGCAGTTCTTC
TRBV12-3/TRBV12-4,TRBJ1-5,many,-,CASSLVMGGAQPQHF,TGTGCCAGCAGTTTAGTGATGGGGGGCGCGCAGCCCCAGCATTTT
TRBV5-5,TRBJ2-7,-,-,CASRYRDGYYEQYF,TGTGCCAGCAGGTACCGGGACGGGTACTACGAGCAGTACTTC
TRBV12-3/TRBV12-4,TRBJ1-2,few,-,CASSFMEDYGYTF,TGTGCCAGCAGTTTTATGGAGGACTATGGCTACACCTTC
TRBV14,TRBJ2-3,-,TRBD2,CASSRHLGLAGGRTDTQYF,TGTGCCAGCAGCCGCCACCTTGGACTAGCGGGGGGCCGGACAGATACGCAGTATTTT
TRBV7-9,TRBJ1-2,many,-,CASSLALGGLGYGYTF,TGTGCCAGCAGCTTAGCGCTTGGGGGTCTTGGCTATGGCTACACCTTC
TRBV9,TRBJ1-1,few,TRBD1,CASSVSRQGGQAFF,TGTGCCAGCAGCGTATCAAGACAGGGGGGTCAAGCTTTCTTT
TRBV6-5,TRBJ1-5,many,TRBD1,CASSYSWDRVGDQPQHF,TGTGCCAGCAGTTACTCTTGGGACAGGGTAGGGGATCAGCCCCAGCATTTT
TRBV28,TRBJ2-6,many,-,CASSPRRGFGANVLTF,TGTGCCAGCAGTCCGAGAAGGGGTTTTGGGGCCAACGTCCTGACTTTC
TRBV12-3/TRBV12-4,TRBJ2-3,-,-,CASSANRGDPDTQYF,TGTGCCAGCAGTGCCAATAGGGGGGACCCAGATACGCAGTATTTT
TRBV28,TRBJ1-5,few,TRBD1,CASSFVQGDDQPQHF,TGTGCCAGCAGTTTTGTACAGGGGGACGATCAGCCCCAGCATTTT
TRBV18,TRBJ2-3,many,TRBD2,CASSPLAGSTDTQYF,TGTGCCAGCTCACCACTAGCGGGGAGCACAGATACGCAGTATTTT
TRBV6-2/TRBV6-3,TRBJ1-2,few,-,CASSYGSAYGYTF,TGTGCCAGCAGTTACGGGTCAGCCTATGGCTACACCTTC
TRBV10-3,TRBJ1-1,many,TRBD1,CAVGQGDTEAFF,TGTGCCGTCGGACAGGGGGACACTGAAGCTTTCTTT
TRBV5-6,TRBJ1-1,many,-,CASSSIMGDPGRNTEAFF,TGTGCCAGCAGTTCCATTATGGGGGACCCGGGGAGAAACACTGAAGCTTTCTTT
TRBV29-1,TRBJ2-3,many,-,CSAFRPSTDTQYF,TGCAGCGCATTTAGACCTAGCACAGATACGCAGTATTTT
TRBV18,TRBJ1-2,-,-,CASSENRDGYTF,TGTGCCAGCTCAGAGAACAGGGATGGCTACACCTTC
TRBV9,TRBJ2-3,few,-,CASSRIQGADTQYF,TGTGCCAGCAGCCGAATTCAGGGTGCGGATACGCAGTATTTT
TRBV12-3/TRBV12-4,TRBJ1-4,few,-,CASSRDRSDEKLFF,TGTGCCAGCAGTCGAGACAGAAGCGATGAAAAACTGTTTTTT
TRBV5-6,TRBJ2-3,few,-,CASTRLKFSTDTQYF,TGTGCCAGCACCCGTCTAAAATTCAGCACAGATACGCAGTATTTT
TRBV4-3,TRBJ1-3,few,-,CASSQGRGSENTIYF,TGCGCCAGCAGCCAAGGAAGGGGATCGGAAAACACCATATATTTT
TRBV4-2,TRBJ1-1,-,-,CASSQVGWLMNTEAFF,TGTGCCAGCAGCCAGGTAGGTTGGCTAATGAACACTGAAGCTTTCTTT
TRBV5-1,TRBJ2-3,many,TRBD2,CASARGGGSSDTQYF,TGCGCCAGCGCCCGGGGCGGGGGATCTTCGGATACGCAGTATTTT
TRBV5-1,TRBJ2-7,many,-,CASSSETYEQYF,TGCGCCAGCAGCTCGGAGACTTACGAGCAGTACTTC
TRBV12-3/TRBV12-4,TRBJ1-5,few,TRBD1,CASSLNRGSGNQPQHF,TGTGCCAGCAGTTTAAACAGGGGGTCCGGCAATCAGCCCCAGCATTTT
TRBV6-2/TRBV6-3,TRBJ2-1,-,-,CASSPPGRGKNEQFF,TGTGCCAGCAGTCCCCCGGGGAGGGGGAAGAATGAGCAGTTCTTC
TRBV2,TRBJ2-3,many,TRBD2,CASSLLAGGTDTQYF,TGTGCCAGCAGCTTACTAGCGGGGGGCACAGATACGCAGTATTTT
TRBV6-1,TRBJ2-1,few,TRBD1,CASSEITGTGGNEQFF,TGTGCCAGCAGTGAGATTACCGGGACAGGGGGCAATGAGCAGTTCTTC
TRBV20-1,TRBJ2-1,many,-,CSAPDYNEQFF,TGCAGTGCCCCGGATTACAATGAGCAGTTCTTC
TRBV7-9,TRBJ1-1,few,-,CASRKVGIKETEAFF,TGTGCCAGCAGAAAGGTGGGCATCAAGGAGACTGAAGCTTTCTTT
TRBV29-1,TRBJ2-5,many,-,CSVVTPGSAQETQYF,TGCAGCGTTGTGACTCCGGGCAGTGCGCAAGAGACCCAGTACTTC
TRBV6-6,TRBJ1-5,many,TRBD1,CASSTRAGGLQPQHF,TGTGCCAGCAGTACCAGGGCAGGGGGTTTACAGCCCCAGCATTTT
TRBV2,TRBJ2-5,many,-,CASSETGDLGTQYF,TGTGCCAGCAGTGAGACTGGAGACCTTGGGACCCAGTACTTC